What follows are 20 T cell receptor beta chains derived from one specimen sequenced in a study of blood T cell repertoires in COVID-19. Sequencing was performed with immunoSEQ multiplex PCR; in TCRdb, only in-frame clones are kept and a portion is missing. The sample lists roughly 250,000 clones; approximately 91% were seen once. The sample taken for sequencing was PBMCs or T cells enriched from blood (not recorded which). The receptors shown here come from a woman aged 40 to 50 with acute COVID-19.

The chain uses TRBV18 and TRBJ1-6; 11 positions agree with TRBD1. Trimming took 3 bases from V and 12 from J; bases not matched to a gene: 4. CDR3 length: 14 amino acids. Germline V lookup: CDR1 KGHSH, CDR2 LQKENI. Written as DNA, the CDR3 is TGTGCCAGCTCACCGGACAGGGGGCCCGAACCCCTCCACTTT. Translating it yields CASSPDRGPEPLHF.

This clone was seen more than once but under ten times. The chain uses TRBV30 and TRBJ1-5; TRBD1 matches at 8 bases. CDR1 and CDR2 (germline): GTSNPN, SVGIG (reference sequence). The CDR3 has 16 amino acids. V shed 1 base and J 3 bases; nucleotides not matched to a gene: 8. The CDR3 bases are TGTGCCTGGAGTGCCGGATGGACAGGGCTCAATCAGCCCCAGCATTTT. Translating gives CAWSAGWTGLNQPQHF.

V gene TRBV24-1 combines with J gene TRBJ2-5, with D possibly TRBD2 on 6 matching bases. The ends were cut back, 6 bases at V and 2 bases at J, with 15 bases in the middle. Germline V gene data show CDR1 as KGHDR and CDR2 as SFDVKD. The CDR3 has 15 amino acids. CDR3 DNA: TGTGCCACCAGTAGTGGAGCTGGACTACAAGAGACCCAGTACTTC. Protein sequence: CATSSGAGLQETQYF.

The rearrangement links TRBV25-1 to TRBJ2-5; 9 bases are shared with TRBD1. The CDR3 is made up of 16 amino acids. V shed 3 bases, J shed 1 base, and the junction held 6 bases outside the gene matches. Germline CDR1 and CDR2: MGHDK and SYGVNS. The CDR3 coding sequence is TGTGCCAGCAGTGAGGGACAGGGTTTGGGCCAAGAGACCCAGTACTTC. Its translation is CASSEGQGLGQETQYF.

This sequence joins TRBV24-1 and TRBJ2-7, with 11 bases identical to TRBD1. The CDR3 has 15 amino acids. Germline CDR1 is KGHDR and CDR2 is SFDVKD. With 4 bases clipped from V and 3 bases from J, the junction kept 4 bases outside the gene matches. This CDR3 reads CATSDPGTGGYEQYF. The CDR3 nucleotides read TGTGCCACCAGTGACCCCGGGACAGGGGGCTACGAGCAGTACTTC.

For the CDR3, the DNA is TGTGCCACCCGGACTAGCGGGAGGGATGAGCAGTTCTTC. It codes for CATRTSGRDEQFF. This chain connects TRBV18 to TRBJ2-1, with 15 bases that match TRBD2. V was pared by 10 bases and J by 8 bases, with 3 bases of the junction left unmatched. The CDR3 runs to 13 residues. The germline V gene has CDR1 KGHSH and CDR2 LQKENI.

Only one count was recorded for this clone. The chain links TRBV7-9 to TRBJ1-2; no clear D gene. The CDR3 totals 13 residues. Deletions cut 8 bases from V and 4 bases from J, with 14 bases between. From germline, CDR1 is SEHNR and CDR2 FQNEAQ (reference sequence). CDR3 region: CASGWRAFYGYTF. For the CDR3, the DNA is TGTGCCAGCGGCTGGAGGGCCTTCTATGGCTACACCTTC.

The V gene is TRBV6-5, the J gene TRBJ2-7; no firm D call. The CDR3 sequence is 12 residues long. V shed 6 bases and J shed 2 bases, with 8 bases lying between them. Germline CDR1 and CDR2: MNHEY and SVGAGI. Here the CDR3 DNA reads TGTGCCAGCAGGCGGAGACCCTACGAGCAGTACTTC. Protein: CASRRRPYEQYF.

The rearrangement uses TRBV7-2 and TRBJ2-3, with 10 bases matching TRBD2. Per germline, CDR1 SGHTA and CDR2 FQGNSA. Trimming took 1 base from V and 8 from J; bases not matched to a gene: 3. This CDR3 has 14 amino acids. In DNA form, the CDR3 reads TGTGCCAGCAGCTTAGAGCTAGCGGGAGCTACGCAGTATTTT. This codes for CASSLELAGATQYF. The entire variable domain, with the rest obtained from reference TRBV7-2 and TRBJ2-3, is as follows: GAGVSQSPSNKVTEKGKDVELRCDPISGHTALYWYRQSLGQGLEFLIYFQGNSAPDKSGLPSDRFSAERTGGSVSTLTIQRTQQEDSAVYLCASSLELAGATQYFGPGTRLTVL.

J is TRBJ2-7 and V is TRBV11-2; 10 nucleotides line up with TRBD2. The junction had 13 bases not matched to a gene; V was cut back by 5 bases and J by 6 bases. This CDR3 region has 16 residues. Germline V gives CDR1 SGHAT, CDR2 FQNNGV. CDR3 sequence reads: CASSRPASGSSGEQYF. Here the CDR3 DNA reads TGTGCCAGCAGCCGCCCGGCTAGCGGGAGTAGTGGCGAGCAGTACTTC.

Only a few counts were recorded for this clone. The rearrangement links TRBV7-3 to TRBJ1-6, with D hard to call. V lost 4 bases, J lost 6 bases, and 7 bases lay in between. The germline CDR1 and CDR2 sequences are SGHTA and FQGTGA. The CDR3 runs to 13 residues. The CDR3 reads CASSSSLNSPLHF. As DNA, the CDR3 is TGTGCCAGCAGCTCTAGTCTTAATTCACCCCTCCACTTT. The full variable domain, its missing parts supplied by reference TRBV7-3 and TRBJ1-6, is GAGVSQTPSNKVTEKGKYVELRCDPISGHTALYWYRQSLGQGPEFLIYFQGTGAADDSGLPNDRFFAVRPEGSVSTLKIQRTERGDSAVYLCASSSSLNSPLHFGNGTRLTVT.

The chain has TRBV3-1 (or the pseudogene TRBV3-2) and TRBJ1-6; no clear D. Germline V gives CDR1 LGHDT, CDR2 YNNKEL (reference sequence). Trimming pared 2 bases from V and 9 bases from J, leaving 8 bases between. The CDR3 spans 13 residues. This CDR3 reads CASSQRWASPLHF. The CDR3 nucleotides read TGTGCCAGCAGCCAACGTTGGGCTTCACCCCTCCACTTT.

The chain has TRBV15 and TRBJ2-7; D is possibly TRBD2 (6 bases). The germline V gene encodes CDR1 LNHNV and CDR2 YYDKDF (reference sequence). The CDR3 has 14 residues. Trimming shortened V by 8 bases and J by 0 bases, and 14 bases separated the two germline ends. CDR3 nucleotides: TGTGCCACCTCGAAGGCGGGGAGCTCCTACGAGCAGTACTTC. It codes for CATSKAGSSYEQYF.

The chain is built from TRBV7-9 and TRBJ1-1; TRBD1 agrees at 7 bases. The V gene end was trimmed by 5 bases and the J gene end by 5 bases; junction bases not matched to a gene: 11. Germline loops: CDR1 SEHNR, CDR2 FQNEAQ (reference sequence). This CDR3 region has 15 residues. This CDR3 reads CASSRSRQGGTEAFF. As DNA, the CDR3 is TGTGCCAGCAGCCGGAGTCGACAGGGTGGGACTGAAGCTTTCTTT. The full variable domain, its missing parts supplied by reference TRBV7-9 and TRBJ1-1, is DTGVSQNPRHKITKRGQNVTFRCDPISEHNRLYWYRQTLGQGPEFLTYFQNEAQLEKSRLLSDRFSAERPKGSFSTLEIQRTEQGDSAMYLCASSRSRQGGTEAFFGQGTRLTVV.

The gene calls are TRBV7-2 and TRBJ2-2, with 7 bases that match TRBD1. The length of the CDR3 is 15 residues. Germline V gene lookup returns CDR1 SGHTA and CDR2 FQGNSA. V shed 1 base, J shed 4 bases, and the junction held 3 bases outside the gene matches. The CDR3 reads CASSLVGQLTGELFF. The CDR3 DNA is TGTGCCAGCAGCTTAGTGGGACAGCTCACCGGGGAGCTGTTTTTT. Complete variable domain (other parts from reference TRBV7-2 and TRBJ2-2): GAGVSQSPSNKVTEKGKDVELRCDPISGHTALYWYRQSLGQGLEFLIYFQGNSAPDKSGLPSDRFSAERTGGSVSTLTIQRTQQEDSAVYLCASSLVGQLTGELFFGEGSRLTVL.

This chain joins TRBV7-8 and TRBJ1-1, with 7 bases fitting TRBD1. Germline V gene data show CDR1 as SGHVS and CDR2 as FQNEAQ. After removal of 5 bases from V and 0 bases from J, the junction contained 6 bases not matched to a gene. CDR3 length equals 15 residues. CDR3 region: CASSTGQWMNTEAFF. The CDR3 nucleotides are TGTGCCAGCAGCACGGGACAGTGGATGAACACTGAAGCTTTCTTT.

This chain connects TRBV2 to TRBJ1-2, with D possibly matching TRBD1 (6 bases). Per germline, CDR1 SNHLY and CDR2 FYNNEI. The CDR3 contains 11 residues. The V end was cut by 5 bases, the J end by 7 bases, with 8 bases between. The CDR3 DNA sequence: TGTGCCAGCAGTAGAGGGGGTGGCTACACCTTC. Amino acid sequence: CASSRGGGYTF.

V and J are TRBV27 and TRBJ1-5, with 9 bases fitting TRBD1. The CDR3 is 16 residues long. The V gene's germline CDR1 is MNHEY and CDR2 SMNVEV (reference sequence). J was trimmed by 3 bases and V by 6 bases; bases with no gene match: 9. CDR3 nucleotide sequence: TGTGCCAGCAGAGACCCGGGACAGGGTTTCAATCAGCCCCAGCATTTT. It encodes CASRDPGQGFNQPQHF.

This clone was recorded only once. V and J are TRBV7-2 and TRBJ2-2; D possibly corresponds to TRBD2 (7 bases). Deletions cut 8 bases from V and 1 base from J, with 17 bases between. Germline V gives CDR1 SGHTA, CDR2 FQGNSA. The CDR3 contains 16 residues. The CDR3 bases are TGTGCCAGCCGCGGGGGCGGGGCCCAGAACACCGGGGAGCTGTTTTTT. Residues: CASRGGGAQNTGELFF. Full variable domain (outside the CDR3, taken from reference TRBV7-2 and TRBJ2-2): GAGVSQSPSNKVTEKGKDVELRCDPISGHTALYWYRQSLGQGLEFLIYFQGNSAPDKSGLPSDRFSAERTGGSVSTLTIQRTQQEDSAVYLCASRGGGAQNTGELFFGEGSRLTVL.

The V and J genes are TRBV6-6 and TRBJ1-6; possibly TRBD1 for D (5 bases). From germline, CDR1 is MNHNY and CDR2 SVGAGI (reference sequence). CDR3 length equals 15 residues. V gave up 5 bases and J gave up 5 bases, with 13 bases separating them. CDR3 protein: CASSPPRVDNSPLHF. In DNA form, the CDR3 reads TGTGCCAGCAGTCCCCCCAGGGTTGATAATTCACCCCTCCACTTT.